Included here is one T cell receptor (beta chain) sequence, with context. Its antigen is unknown. The source of the sample is a study of graft-versus-host responses after intestinal transplantation. Study information: Isolated intestinal, liver-intestinal, or multivisceral transplants had been given to the recipients. Each recipient received anti-thymocyte globulin induction, then tacrolimus and steroids for 2 to 3 years. Broader study findings: An association linked early post-transplant HvG declines with peak circulating GvH clone levels. Detected in recipient marrow were GvH clones, some of which were first observed in ileum or blood.

Germline V CDR1 and CDR2: GTSNPN, SVGIG (reference sequence). Deletions cut 8 bases from V and 5 bases from J, with 15 bases between. CDR3 length equals 13 residues. Repertoires were generated with immunoSEQ multiplex PCR, while TCRdb's copy carries only in-frame clones and drops some. This sample has under 90,000 clones, with 75% to 95% found just once. The sample consisted of unstimulated CD4+ T cells sorted from spleen or lymph node cells, taken before transplant. The genes are TRBV30 and TRBJ1-4; possibly TRBD1 for D (5 bases). The clonotype originates from a human donor who was the organ donor for an intestinal transplant. The CDR3 nucleotides read TGTGCCACCCAGGGTAATCAGAATGAAAAACTGTTTTTT. It is translated as CATQGNQNEKLFF.